Shown below are 19 T cell receptor beta chains from a single sample sequenced in a study of T cell responses to AZD1222 COVID-19 vaccine. Data came from immunoSEQ multiplex PCR; TCRdb stores just in-frame clones and leaves some out. The table records tens of thousands of clones, about nine tenths of them present only once. The sample consisted of peripheral blood, taken 28 days after the second AZD1222 dose. The receptor set was obtained from an adult who received the AZD1222 COVID-19 vaccine.

The genes are TRBV6-1 and TRBJ1-2, with 8 bases that match TRBD1. Germline loops: CDR1 MNHNS, CDR2 SASEGT. This CDR3 region has 18 residues. The V and J ends lost 4 bases and 6 bases, in that order; junction bases with no gene match: 19. The CDR3 protein is CASSVYFSTVKQGDGYTF. CDR3 sequence (DNA): TGTGCCAGCAGTGTTTATTTTTCGACAGTGAAACAGGGGGATGGCTACACCTTC.

V gene TRBV14 combines with J gene TRBJ1-4; D uncertain. The germline CDR1 and CDR2 sequences are SGHDN and FVKESK. With 6 bases removed from V and 8 bases from J, the gap between germline ends came to 13 bases. This CDR3 contains 13 residues. The CDR3 sequence is CASSLGYKEKLFF. The CDR3 coding sequence is TGTGCCAGCAGTCTAGGTTATAAGGAAAAACTGTTTTTT.

The chain joins TRBV5-6 to TRBJ2-5, with 11 bases identical to TRBD2. Germline trimming cut 1 base from V and 4 bases from J; bases unmatched to any gene: 9. Germline CDR1 reads SGHDT; CDR2 reads YYEEEE. The CDR3 covers 17 residues. Here the CDR3 reads CASSLYSSSGGLETQYF. As DNA, the CDR3 is TGTGCCAGCAGCTTGTATTCGTCTAGCGGGGGGCTAGAGACCCAGTACTTC.

The chain recombines TRBV27 with TRBJ2-7; D assignment may be TRBD1 or TRBD2 (5 bases each). V lost 1 base and J lost 3, with 13 bases in between. CDR3 length: 15 residues. CDR1 MNHEY and CDR2 SMNVEV come from the germline V gene (reference sequence). The CDR3 loop is CASSLYGTVIYEQYF. The DNA for the CDR3 is TGTGCCAGCAGTTTATACGGGACGGTGATCTACGAGCAGTACTTC.

The chain uses TRBV5-6 and TRBJ1-2, with D uncertain. Trimming pared 0 bases from V and 8 bases from J, leaving 8 bases between. The CDR3 consists of 12 residues. Germline V CDR1 and CDR2: SGHDT, YYEEEE. CDR3 region: CASSLGAGGYTF. The CDR3 DNA sequence: TGTGCCAGCAGCTTGGGGGCCGGGGGCTACACCTTC.

The CDR3 nucleotides are TGTGCCAGCAGTGGGGGGGGCTGGGGCACTGAAGCTTTCTTT. It encodes CASSGGGWGTEAFF. The chain couples TRBV27 to TRBJ1-1; D might be TRBD1 (6 bases). The CDR3 runs to 14 residues. Germline CDR1 and CDR2: MNHEY and SMNVEV (reference sequence). Trimming took off 5 bases at V and 4 bases at J, with 14 bases between the two ends.

V gene TRBV7-3 combines with J gene TRBJ2-3; D is uncertain. The CDR3 covers 13 residues. Germline loops: CDR1 SGHTA, CDR2 FQGTGA. Trimming removed 6 bases from V and 1 base from J, with 8 bases in between. CDR3 region: CASSPRGTDTQYF. The CDR3 DNA reads TGTGCCAGCAGTCCCCGGGGCACAGATACGCAGTATTTT.

CDR3 region: CASSLQGKTGNTIYF. CDR3 coding DNA: TGTGCCAGCAGCCTACAGGGGAAAACTGGAAACACCATATATTTT. The V call is TRBV7-9, the J call TRBJ1-3; TRBD1 aligns across 7 bases. The CDR3 contains 15 residues. From germline, CDR1 is SEHNR and CDR2 FQNEAQ (reference sequence). Trimming at V came to 5 bases and at J to 2 bases, leaving 6 bases not matched to a gene.

This clone was seen a few times. The J gene is TRBJ2-6, the V gene TRBV30, with D possibly TRBD1 on 6 matching bases. The CDR3 consists of 15 residues. CDR1 and CDR2 from the germline V gene are GTSNPN and SVGIG (reference sequence). Deletions cut 2 bases from V and 0 bases from J, with 8 bases between. The CDR3 nucleotides are TGTGCCTGGAGTCAGGGGATCTCTGGGGCCAACGTCCTGACTTTC. Translating it yields CAWSQGISGANVLTF.

The chain recombines TRBV7-9 with TRBJ2-1; unclear D gene. V was shortened by 5 bases and J by 3 bases, with 17 bases between the two germline ends. Germline-derived CDR1 and CDR2 are SEHNR and FQNEAQ (reference sequence). The CDR3 consists of 16 residues. CDR3 sequence (DNA): TGTGCCAGCAGCCCAACCGGAACCTACCTCTACAATGAGCAGTTCTTC. Translation gives CASSPTGTYLYNEQFF.

The chain is built from TRBV7-3 and TRBJ1-1; unclear D gene. The V gene's germline CDR1 is SGHTA and CDR2 FQGTGA. Trimming pared 4 bases from V and 0 bases from J, leaving 6 bases between. This CDR3 comprises 13 residues. CDR3 protein: CASSWKVNTEAFF. DNA of the CDR3: TGTGCCAGCAGCTGGAAAGTGAACACTGAAGCTTTCTTT. The variable domain in full, completed from reference TRBV7-3 and TRBJ1-1, reads GAGVSQTPSNKVTEKGKYVELRCDPISGHTALYWYRQSLGQGPEFLIYFQGTGAADDSGLPNDRFFAVRPEGSVSTLKIQRTERGDSAVYLCASSWKVNTEAFFGQGTRLTVV.

The chain is built from TRBV14 and TRBJ1-3; weak D call: TRBD1 (5 bases). Germline V lookup: CDR1 SGHDN, CDR2 FVKESK. This CDR3 contains 15 residues. Deletions cut 1 base from V and 0 bases from J, with 7 bases between. The CDR3 reads CASSQGQPSGNTIYF. As DNA, the CDR3 is TGTGCCAGCAGCCAAGGACAGCCCTCTGGAAACACCATATATTTT.

This clone showed up just once. The chain carries TRBV3-1 (or the pseudogene TRBV3-2) and TRBJ1-2; D remains unclear. The V end was cut by 0 bases, the J end by 8 bases, with 13 bases between. The CDR3 has 14 residues. CDR1 LGHDT and CDR2 YNNKEL come from the germline V gene (reference sequence). CDR3 loop: CASSQDHAGWGYTF. CDR3 DNA sequence: TGTGCCAGCAGCCAAGATCATGCGGGATGGGGCTACACCTTC.

The rearrangement joins TRBV6-2 or TRBV6-3 to TRBJ2-3; D unclear. CDR1 is MNHEY and CDR2 is SVGEGT in the germline V gene. CDR3 length: 16 amino acids. Trimming shortened V by 0 bases and J by 4 bases, and 14 bases separated the two germline ends. The CDR3 spells CASSYSVIRRADTQYF. The CDR3 coding sequence is TGTGCCAGCAGTTACTCAGTAATCCGCCGAGCAGATACGCAGTATTTT.

The genes are TRBV12-5 and TRBJ1-1; D is possibly TRBD1 (5 bases). CDR1 is LGHNT and CDR2 is FRNRAP in the germline V gene. The CDR3 runs 12 residues. V was cut by 5 bases and J by 7 bases, with 11 bases left in between. The CDR3 reads CASGPHRSEAFF. The CDR3, as DNA: TGTGCTAGTGGTCCCCACAGGAGTGAAGCTTTCTTT.

The chain links TRBV7-2 to TRBJ2-2, with D perhaps matching TRBD1 (5 bases). CDR1 SGHTA and CDR2 FQGNSA come from the germline V gene. V was shortened by 5 bases and J by 9 bases, with 13 bases between the two germline ends. This CDR3 region has 13 residues. The CDR3 loop is CASSAKGLRELFF. The CDR3 DNA follows: TGTGCCAGCAGCGCCAAGGGGCTGAGGGAGCTGTTTTTT. Combining the CDR3 with reference TRBV7-2 and TRBJ2-2 gives the whole variable domain GAGVSQSPSNKVTEKGKDVELRCDPISGHTALYWYRQSLGQGLEFLIYFQGNSAPDKSGLPSDRFSAERTGGSVSTLTIQRTQQEDSAVYLCASSAKGLRELFFGEGSRLTVL.

V and J are TRBV5-1 and TRBJ1-4, with D tentatively TRBD1 (5 bases). Germline values: CDR1 SGHRS, CDR2 YFSETQ. CDR3 size: 15 residues. The V end lost 4 bases, the J end lost 11 bases, and 21 bases lay between the germline ends. Here the CDR3 reads CASSPGGVAARKLFF. DNA for the CDR3: TGCGCCAGCAGCCCCGGGGGAGTTGCAGCGAGGAAACTGTTTTTT.

J is TRBJ1-1 and V is TRBV2, with D tentatively TRBD1 (5 bases). The germline V and J ends were trimmed by 3 bases and 1 base, with 9 bases remaining between them. CDR1 and CDR2 from the germline V gene are SNHLY and FYNNEI. The CDR3 consists of 14 residues. The CDR3 reads CASSDDRWNTEAFF. CDR3 sequence (DNA): TGTGCCAGCAGTGACGACAGATGGAACACTGAAGCTTTCTTT.

The chain links TRBV12-3 or TRBV12-4 to TRBJ1-1; perhaps TRBD1 as D (5 bases). Trimming removed 4 bases at V and 11 bases at J, with 17 bases between. The CDR3 is made up of 13 amino acids. The CDR3 protein is CASSSTGRGGAFF. The CDR3 nucleotides read TGTGCCAGCAGTTCTACAGGTAGGGGAGGCGCTTTCTTT.